The 20 T cell receptor beta chains given below trace back to one sample, sequenced in a study of T cell responses to AZD1222 COVID-19 vaccine. Method: immunoSEQ multiplex PCR; TCRdb's copy keeps in-frame clones and lacks some. Among 200,000 or so clones listed, around 92% were seen once. The source was peripheral blood, collected on day 0 of AZD1222 vaccination. Receptor source: an adult in good health.

This chain connects TRBV5-8 to TRBJ2-2, with a possible D match to TRBD1 (5 bases). Germline V gene sequence: CDR1 SGHTS, CDR2 YDEGEE. V dropped 0 bases and J dropped 4 bases, with 13 bases sitting between them. The CDR3 spans 16 residues. CDR3 nucleotide sequence: TGTGCCAGCAGCTTGGAGGGGTATGGCGGCACCGGGGAGCTGTTTTTT. Translated, it gives CASSLEGYGGTGELFF.

The chain has TRBV9 and TRBJ2-3; perhaps TRBD1 as D (8 bases). The CDR3 covers 17 residues. Between the trimmed V and J ends, which lost 4 bases and 2 bases, there was a span of 20 bases. The germline V gene encodes CDR1 SGDLS and CDR2 YYNGEE. This CDR3 is CASSPGQGGMFTDTQYF. Here the CDR3 DNA reads TGTGCCAGCAGCCCCGGACAGGGAGGGATGTTCACAGATACGCAGTATTTT.

The gene calls are TRBV19 and TRBJ2-3; D may correspond to TRBD1 or TRBD2 (5 bases each). Trimming removed 5 bases from V and 4 bases from J, with 22 bases in between. The CDR3 has 17 residues. The germline CDR1 and CDR2 sequences are LNHDA and SQIVND (reference sequence). The CDR3 sequence: CASSPEVGETHADTQYF. The CDR3 DNA sequence: TGTGCCAGTAGTCCCGAGGTAGGGGAGACGCACGCAGATACGCAGTATTTT.

J is TRBJ2-2 and V is TRBV24-1; a weak D match, TRBD1 (7 bases). The CDR3 covers 15 residues. Germline V gene sequence: CDR1 KGHDR, CDR2 SFDVKD. Trimming removed 4 bases from V and 7 bases from J, with 15 bases in between. This CDR3 is CATSDTRQGGGELFF. DNA for the CDR3: TGTGCCACCAGTGACACCAGACAGGGAGGCGGGGAGCTGTTTTTT.

This chain connects TRBV5-4 to TRBJ1-2; no firm D call. This CDR3 is 13 amino acids long. The ends were cut back, 6 bases at V and 7 bases at J, with 16 bases in the middle. Germline lookup yields CDR1 SGHNT and CDR2 YYREEE (reference sequence). For the CDR3, the DNA is TGTGCCAGCACGCCTTGGGGAATTCGTGGCTACACCTTC. Translating it yields CASTPWGIRGYTF.

The chain employs TRBV2 and TRBJ2-3, with TRBD2 identical over 7 bases. V was pared by 3 bases and J by 4 bases, with 7 bases of the junction left unmatched. There are 15 residues in the CDR3. Per the germline V gene, CDR1 is SNHLY and CDR2 is FYNNEI. CDR3 sequence: CASSDTAGKPDTQYF. CDR3 bases: TGTGCCAGCAGTGATACAGCGGGGAAGCCAGATACGCAGTATTTT.

The genes are TRBV4-1 and TRBJ2-7; 7 positions agree with TRBD2. Trimming at V came to 1 base and at J to 7 bases, leaving 7 bases not matched to a gene. The CDR3 contains 14 residues. Germline V lookup: CDR1 MGHRA, CDR2 YSYEKL. In nucleotides, the CDR3 is TGCGCCAGCAGCCAAGCGGCGGGAGTAGGAGAGCAGTACTTC. Encoded protein: CASSQAAGVGEQYF.

The chain couples TRBV7-9 to TRBJ1-3; D perhaps matches TRBD1 (5 bases). The CDR3 length is 17 residues. V lost 5 bases, J lost 0 bases, and 17 bases lay in between. Germline V gene sequence: CDR1 SEHNR, CDR2 FQNEAQ (reference sequence). CDR3 loop: CASSPLGRGSSGNTIYF. DNA of the CDR3: TGTGCCAGCAGCCCCCTGGGAAGGGGATCCTCTGGAAACACCATATATTTT.

CDR3 nucleotide sequence: TGTGCCAGCAGCTTAGGGTGGGAAAAACTGTTTTTT. It translates to CASSLGWEKLFF. The chain employs TRBV7-8 and TRBJ1-4, with no clear D. V lost 1 base, J lost 8 bases, and 5 bases lay in between. CDR3 size: 12 residues. CDR1 and CDR2 from the germline V gene are SGHVS and FQNEAQ.

The sample holds one count of this clone. The chain is built from TRBV10-1 and TRBJ2-3; D uncertain. The germline CDR1 and CDR2 sequences are WNHNN and SYGVQD (reference sequence). Trimming left V 9 bases short and J 3 bases short, with 10 bases between. The CDR3 is 12 residues long. The CDR3 coding sequence is TGCGCCAGGGATCGACCGACAGATACGCAGTATTTT. It translates to CARDRPTDTQYF.

The chain joins TRBV5-1 to TRBJ2-7, with 10 positions matching TRBD1. The CDR3 loop spans 14 amino acids. Trimming at V came to 0 bases and at J to 5 bases, leaving 2 bases not matched to a gene. The germline gives CDR1 SGHRS, CDR2 YFSETQ. Written as DNA, the CDR3 is TGCGCCAGCAGCTTGGGACAGGGGGCCAACGAGCAGTACTTC. Translating gives CASSLGQGANEQYF.

This sequence joins TRBV6-5 and TRBJ1-1; D is possibly TRBD1 (5 bases). The V and J ends lost 6 bases and 7 bases respectively, with 18 bases between them. From germline, CDR1 is MNHEY and CDR2 SVGAGI. The CDR3 totals 14 residues. The CDR3 sequence: CASRTGTSGVEAFF. The CDR3 DNA reads TGTGCCAGCAGGACCGGGACGTCCGGTGTTGAAGCTTTCTTT.

This rearrangement joins TRBV27 to TRBJ2-3; D ambiguous. The CDR3 covers 14 residues. V was clipped by 1 base and J by 0 bases, with 5 bases between them. CDR1 is MNHEY and CDR2 is SMNVEV in the germline V gene (reference sequence). The CDR3: CASSLFHSTDTQYF. The CDR3 region has the DNA TGTGCCAGCAGTTTATTCCATAGCACAGATACGCAGTATTTT.

V is TRBV4-2 and J is TRBJ1-4; D unresolved. Trimming shortened V by 0 bases and J by 7 bases, and 12 bases separated the two germline ends. The CDR3 is made up of 15 amino acids. CDR1 and CDR2 from the germline V gene are LGHNA and YNFKEQ. The chain's CDR3 is CASSQDEGSSEKLFF. CDR3 DNA sequence: TGTGCCAGCAGCCAAGATGAAGGTAGTAGTGAAAAACTGTTTTTT.

The chain has TRBV4-1 and TRBJ2-3, with D unclear. This CDR3 region has 16 residues. V was trimmed by 0 bases and J by 4 bases, leaving 14 bases between them. The V gene's germline CDR1 is MGHRA and CDR2 YSYEKL. In nucleotides, the CDR3 is TGCGCCAGCAGCCAAGAACCCCACTCGGCGGCAGATACGCAGTATTTT. As protein: CASSQEPHSAADTQYF.

The chain joins TRBV7-6 to TRBJ1-1; D gene ambiguous. The CDR3 spans 14 residues. Germline V gives CDR1 SGHVS, CDR2 FNYEAQ. V shed 5 bases and J shed 1 base, with 11 bases lying between them. The CDR3 protein is CASSPSPGNTEAFF. In nucleotides, the CDR3 is TGTGCCAGCAGCCCCTCGCCCGGGAACACTGAAGCTTTCTTT.

V gene TRBV24-1 combines with J gene TRBJ1-5; D call uncertain. The CDR3 has 14 amino acids. Trimming stripped 4 bases from V and 1 base from J, with 7 bases between. The germline CDR1 and CDR2 sequences are KGHDR and SFDVKD. CDR3 DNA sequence: TGTGCCACCAGTGAGTCGGGGAGCAATCAGCCCCAGCATTTT. Protein product: CATSESGSNQPQHF.

This rearrangement joins TRBV6-2 or TRBV6-3 to TRBJ1-5; unclear D gene. V was clipped by 5 bases and J by 1 base, with 15 bases between them. Germline assignment: CDR1 MNHEY and CDR2 SVGEGT. The CDR3 has 16 residues. For the CDR3, the DNA is TGTGCCAGCAGTCCACACACAACCGACAGCAATCAGCCCCAGCATTTT. Residues: CASSPHTTDSNQPQHF.

This clone appeared a few times. This chain uses TRBV5-5 with TRBJ2-1; D is possibly TRBD2 (5 bases). This CDR3 contains 18 residues. Germline V lookup: CDR1 SGHKS, CDR2 YYEKEE (reference sequence). Trimming removed 4 bases from V and 7 bases from J, with 27 bases in between. In DNA form, the CDR3 reads TGTGCCAGCAGCCGTACTCACCTCCGGGGAGTGGCGTTGAATGAGCAGTTCTTC. Protein sequence: CASSRTHLRGVALNEQFF. Based on the CDR3 plus reference TRBV5-5 and TRBJ2-1, the full variable domain is DAGVTQSPTHLIKTRGQQVTLRCSPISGHKSVSWYQQVLGQGPQFIFQYYEKEERGRGNFPDRFSARQFPNYSSELNVNALLLGDSALYLCASSRTHLRGVALNEQFFGPGTRLTVL.

The chain has TRBV7-8 and TRBJ1-1; 12 nucleotides agree with TRBD1. With 5 bases clipped from V and 1 base from J, the junction kept 8 bases outside the gene matches. The CDR3 covers 17 residues. CDR1 and CDR2 from the germline V gene are SGHVS and FQNEAQ. CDR3 nucleotides: TGTGCCAGCAGCGTCGATCCGGGACAGGGGGCGAACACTGAAGCTTTCTTT. Translation gives CASSVDPGQGANTEAFF.